A selection of T cell receptor beta chains follows, all from one sample in a study of T cells expressing NK-cell markers. TCRdb reworked the 5' RACE reads into one entry per CDR3 protein, no DNA. Its listing shows roughly 450,000 distinct CDR3 sequences. The specimen was blood T cells: a sorted CD56 or NKG2C T cell subset, CD4+ or CD8+ T cells, or bulk PBMC T cells (not recorded which). Receptor source: a woman in her forties or fifties in good health. Each CDR3 is given with its conserved first and last residue.

V gene: TRBV11-3
J gene: TRBJ2-6
CDR3 protein: CASSLAQGGAGANVLTF

V gene: TRBV11-2
J gene: TRBJ1-2
CDR3 protein: CASSLVLNGYTF

V gene: TRBV7-9
J gene: TRBJ2-5
CDR3 protein: CASSLDGGRETQYF

V gene: TRBV20-1
J gene: TRBJ1-2
CDR3 protein: CSANTGSWGYTF

V gene: TRBV14
J gene: TRBJ2-7
CDR3 protein: CASSQGTAEYF

V gene: TRBV7-9
J gene: TRBJ1-6
CDR3 protein: CASGWRESPLHF

V gene: TRBV2
J gene: TRBJ2-1
CDR3 protein: CASMGVVTTYNEQFF

V gene: TRBV29-1
J gene: TRBJ1-1
CDR3 protein: CSVGRRGEAFF

V gene: TRBV20-1
J gene: TRBJ2-7
CDR3 protein: CSASRLAGSSYEQYF

V gene: TRBV12-3/TRBV12-4
J gene: TRBJ2-3
CDR3 protein: CASSLDRLLLAGNEDTQYF

V gene: TRBV21-1
J gene: TRBJ2-6
CDR3 protein: CASSLEANVLTF

V gene: TRBV7-8
J gene: TRBJ2-2
CDR3 protein: CASSLDWTSNGELFF

V gene: TRBV28
J gene: TRBJ1-2
CDR3 protein: CASSLLAGGFYGYTF

V gene: TRBV2
J gene: TRBJ2-3
CDR3 protein: CASLRHSSGTGDTQYF

V gene: TRBV11-3
J gene: TRBJ2-5
CDR3 protein: CASSLWLETQYF

V gene: TRBV4-2
J gene: TRBJ2-1
CDR3 protein: CASSQDGRSSYNEQFF

V gene: TRBV5-1
J gene: TRBJ2-7
CDR3 protein: CASSPGPGTESYEQYF

V gene: TRBV3-1
J gene: TRBJ1-3
CDR3 protein: CASSRRDSFKTSGNTIYF